The present entry profiles one T cell receptor (beta chain) with its context. The sample is drawn from a study of PD-L1 blockade in urothelial cancer. Study-wide context: Males with urothelial cancer arising in the bladder constituted most of the 29 patients. The median number of T cells present in blood samples was roughly 130,000.

PCRs were each spiked with synthetic TCR analog templates. Sequencing used immunoSEQ multiplex PCR; TCRdb keeps in-frame clones, though not all of them. The sample shows 55,000 to 70,000 clones, approximately 80% of them seen only once. Trimming at V came to 6 bases and at J to 0 bases, leaving 7 bases not matched to a gene. CDR3 length equals 15 residues. Looked up from germline, CDR1 is SNHLY and CDR2 is FYNNEI. This TCR derives from an older man with urothelial cancer. This rearrangement joins TRBV2 to TRBJ2-7; TRBD1 aligns across 8 bases. The sample in question was PBMCs, obtained around atezolizumab (anti-PD-L1) treatment. CDR3 coding DNA: TGTGCCAGCAGGGAGACCGGGACAGGCTCCTACGAGCAGTACTTC. It is translated as CASRETGTGSYEQYF.